These T cell receptor beta chains were read from a single sample in a study of blood T cell repertoires in COVID-19. Profiled with immunoSEQ multiplex PCR; TCRdb holds only in-frame clones, not every one. The sample shows roughly 270,000 clones, approximately 91% of them seen only once. Sequences were obtained from peripheral blood. The receptor source for this set is a man aged 18 to 30 with active or convalescent COVID-19. CDR3s include the opening cysteine and the closing phenylalanine or tryptophan. A D gene is named only where the DNA matches it firmly. Clone sizes are given selectively: once, few, many, or a class where the clone is expanded.

clone_size d_call j_call v_call cdr3_nt cdr3_aa
. . TRBJ1-1 TRBV7-6 TGTGCCAGCAGAATACAGCCGAACACTGAAGCTTTCTTT CASRIQPNTEAFF
. TRBD1 TRBJ2-5 TRBV18 TGTGCCAGCTCTCGGGACAGGGCCGAGACCCAGTACTTC CASSRDRAETQYF
. . TRBJ2-5 TRBV5-1 TGCGCCAGCAGCTCCGACTTACTAGGCTTTATAGAGACCCAGTACTTC CASSSDLLGFIETQYF
. TRBD1 TRBJ1-2 TRBV5-1 TGCGCCAGCAGCTCAGGGGGCAACTATGGCTACACCTTC CASSSGGNYGYTF
. TRBD2 TRBJ2-3 TRBV28 TGTGCCAGTTTTAAGCGGGGGGGCCTGGATACGCAGTATTTT CASFKRGGLDTQYF
. . TRBJ1-2 TRBV7-8 TGTGCCAGCAGCTTTGACAGCGTTGGGGACTATGGCTACACCTTC CASSFDSVGDYGYTF
. TRBD2 TRBJ2-5 TRBV6-5 TGTGCCAGCAATGCGGGGGGGCGAGAGACCCAGTACTTC CASNAGGRETQYF
once . TRBJ2-3 TRBV7-3 TGTGCCAGCAGCTTAAATCCCCGCGCAGATACGCAGTATTTT CASSLNPRADTQYF
. . TRBJ1-2 TRBV18 TGTGCCAGCTCACCGTCGGCGGTGGATATTGGCTACACCTTC CASSPSAVDIGYTF
. . TRBJ2-1 TRBV19 TGTGCCAGTAGTACTTACCCTCGGGGGAGGCGCTCCTACAATGAGCAGTTCTTC CASSTYPRGRRSYNEQFF
. TRBD1 TRBJ1-2 TRBV28 TGTGCCAGCTGGAAACCGGGACAGGGCCCTGGCTACACCTTC CASWKPGQGPGYTF
. TRBD2 TRBJ2-7 TRBV4-3 TGCGCCAGCAGCCCCACTAGCGGGGCCTACGAGCAGTACTTC CASSPTSGAYEQYF
. . TRBJ2-1 TRBV5-6 TGTGCCAGCAGCGAACAGGGAGTTCGAGGATTCTTC CASSEQGVRGFF
. . TRBJ1-1 TRBV19 TGTGCCAGTAGTTTAACCTCACAGGGAGATGAAGCTTTCTTT CASSLTSQGDEAFF
. . TRBJ1-1 TRBV3-1/TRBV3-2 TGTGCCAGCATCGGGGTAACGAGGGCTGAAGCTTTCTTT CASIGVTRAEAFF
. . TRBJ2-2 TRBV6-5 TGTGCCAGCCGACGGGGAGAAGTGAACACCGGGGAGCTGTTTTTT CASRRGEVNTGELFF
. . TRBJ1-5 TRBV5-6 TGTGCCAGCAGCTTAGGACAGCTCAATCAGCCCCAGCATTTT CASSLGQLNQPQHF
once TRBD2 TRBJ2-7 TRBV5-1 TGCGCCACTGGGCGGGGGGCGCTGCAAGACGAGCAGTACTTC CATGRGALQDEQYF
. . TRBJ2-5 TRBV5-1 TGCGCCAGCAGCTTGGCCGGGACTCCACAAGAGACCCAGTACTTC CASSLAGTPQETQYF
. . TRBJ1-2 TRBV7-3 TGTGCCAGCAGCCCCGGTCGGGGGAGCGGCTATGGCTACACCTTC CASSPGRGSGYGYTF